This record concerns one T cell receptor (beta chain) sequence. Its antigen is unknown. Other DNA sequences of this sample code for an identical CDR3. The table came from immunoSEQ multiplex PCR; TCRdb's copy has only in-frame clones and leaves some out. The sample has about 68,000 clones; 84% are singletons. This specimen comes from a study of a mutant IDH1 vaccine in newly diagnosed glioma. Across the study: Treated patients had a mean age of 40.4 years and a sex split that was roughly 60% male and approximately 38% female.

The CDR3 is 13 residues long. Germline V CDR1 and CDR2: GTSNPN, SVGIG (reference sequence). The germline V and J ends were trimmed by 0 bases and 0 bases, with 4 bases remaining between them. Specified time point: week 35, safety follow-up. Doses of 300 ug of mutant IDH1 20-mer peptide were given with topical imiquimod. The sequence was obtained from a man younger than 35 with glioma. The chain is built from TRBV30 and TRBJ2-3, with D hard to call. Material: PBMCs, obtained from a glioma patient whose treatment included an IDH1 peptide vaccine. CDR3 coding DNA: TGTGCCTGGAGTGTACTTAGCACAGATACGCAGTATTTT. Translated: CAWSVLSTDTQYF.